Listed below are T cell receptor beta chains from one sample, sequenced in a study of graft-versus-host responses after intestinal transplantation. Clones were sequenced by immunoSEQ multiplex PCR, and TCRdb holds only the in-frame ones, with some missing. Among tens of thousands of clones listed, around 82% were seen once. Their specific antigens are unknown. This specimen consisted of unstimulated CD4+ T cells sorted from spleen or lymph node cells, obtained before transplant. The receptors originated from a human donor who was the organ donor for an intestinal transplant. The CDR3 runs from the conserved cysteine through the conserved F or W. D genes are given only for firm matches. Only part of the rows carry a size: once, few, many, or a class if the clone is expanded.

DNA: TGTGCCAGCAGCCGAAAACCGCCAGTAGCGGGGGGGTCTTACAATGAGCAGTTCTTC; CDR3: CASSRKPPVAGGSYNEQFF; V: TRBV13; size: .; J: TRBJ2-1; D: TRBD2
DNA: TGTGCCAGCAGTCTCAACCGGGACAGCAATAGCAATCAGCCCCAGCATTTT; CDR3: CASSLNRDSNSNQPQHF; V: TRBV27; size: .; J: TRBJ1-5; D: TRBD1
DNA: TGTGCCAGCAGCTTAGGAGGGTTCAATCAGCCCCAGCATTTT; CDR3: CASSLGGFNQPQHF; V: TRBV7-2; size: few; J: TRBJ1-5; D: .
DNA: TGTGCCAGCAGCTTGAAGGGGACTAGCACAGATACGCAGTATTTT; CDR3: CASSLKGTSTDTQYF; V: TRBV7-3; size: .; J: TRBJ2-3; D: .
DNA: TGCAGCGGAGGGTATTCGGGGGAGACCAATGAGCAGTTCTTC; CDR3: CSGGYSGETNEQFF; V: TRBV29-1; size: .; J: TRBJ2-1; D: .
DNA: TGCAGCGTTGAATTGGCAGGCATGAACACTGAAGCTTTCTTT; CDR3: CSVELAGMNTEAFF; V: TRBV29-1; size: once; J: TRBJ1-1; D: .
DNA: TGTGCCAGCAGTTCAACAAGTCAGCCCCAGCATTTT; CDR3: CASSSTSQPQHF; V: TRBV28; size: .; J: TRBJ1-5; D: .
DNA: TGTGCCAGCAGCAATTCCCGCAGGGAGGACGATCAGCCCCAGCATTTT; CDR3: CASSNSRREDDQPQHF; V: TRBV21-1; size: .; J: TRBJ1-5; D: .
DNA: TGTGCCAGCAGCCCAGGCCGTAACTATGGCTACACCTTC; CDR3: CASSPGRNYGYTF; V: TRBV9; size: .; J: TRBJ1-2; D: .
DNA: TGTGCCAGCAGCTTAGCAGTTTCAGGGCCTGGCTACACCTTC; CDR3: CASSLAVSGPGYTF; V: TRBV7-9; size: .; J: TRBJ1-2; D: .
DNA: TGTGCCAGCAGCAGTGACAGGGTCCAAGAGACCCAGTACTTC; CDR3: CASSSDRVQETQYF; V: TRBV25-1; size: .; J: TRBJ2-5; D: TRBD1
DNA: TGTGCCAGCAGCACCGGACTAGCCGGGGGCCACAATGAGCAGTTCTTC; CDR3: CASSTGLAGGHNEQFF; V: TRBV7-2; size: .; J: TRBJ2-1; D: TRBD2
DNA: TGTGCCAGCAGTGAAGCGCTTGGGGCGGGAGGGGAGCAGTTCTTC; CDR3: CASSEALGAGGEQFF; V: TRBV2; size: .; J: TRBJ2-1; D: TRBD2
DNA: TGTGCCAGCAGCCAAGGCGGGACTAGAGATTCTACAGATACGCAGTATTTT; CDR3: CASSQGGTRDSTDTQYF; V: TRBV14; size: few; J: TRBJ2-3; D: TRBD2
DNA: TGCGCCAGCAGCTTGGCGGACAGGCAGAACACTGAAGCTTTCTTT; CDR3: CASSLADRQNTEAFF; V: TRBV5-1; size: .; J: TRBJ1-1; D: TRBD1
DNA: TGTGCTAGTGGTTTGGTAGGGGCAGGGTTTCATGGCTACACCTTC; CDR3: CASGLVGAGFHGYTF; V: TRBV12-5; size: .; J: TRBJ1-2; D: .
DNA: TGTGCCAGCAGCGATGCTAGCGGGGTCTCCTACAATGAGCAGTTCTTC; CDR3: CASSDASGVSYNEQFF; V: TRBV9; size: .; J: TRBJ2-1; D: TRBD2
DNA: TGTGCCACCACCGACAGGGCAAAAGAGACCCAGTACTTC; CDR3: CATTDRAKETQYF; V: TRBV15; size: .; J: TRBJ2-5; D: TRBD1
DNA: TGTGCCAGCAGCCGCCGGGGACAGGCGAATCAGCCCCAGCATTTT; CDR3: CASSRRGQANQPQHF; V: TRBV28; size: .; J: TRBJ1-5; D: TRBD1
DNA: TGCGCCAGCAGCTTATCAGGTATATCTGGAAACACCATATATTTT; CDR3: CASSLSGISGNTIYF; V: TRBV5-1; size: few; J: TRBJ1-3; D: .
DNA: TGTGCCAGCAGCGAGGGGGCGGTCACTGAAGCTTTCTTT; CDR3: CASSEGAVTEAFF; V: TRBV7-2; size: .; J: TRBJ1-1; D: TRBD1
DNA: TGTGCCAGTTCAACATACCGCGGCAGTTTCTATGGCTACACCTTC; CDR3: CASSTYRGSFYGYTF; V: TRBV19; size: .; J: TRBJ1-2; D: .
DNA: TGTGCCAGCTTCCCTCATGAAAAACTGTTTTTT; CDR3: CASFPHEKLFF; V: TRBV28; size: .; J: TRBJ1-4; D: .
DNA: TGTGCCAGTAGCACGGGACAGGGGACAACTTCACCCCTCCACTTT; CDR3: CASSTGQGTTSPLHF; V: TRBV19; size: .; J: TRBJ1-6; D: TRBD1
DNA: TGTGCCAGCAGTTTCTTACCTCCGGGACTAGCGGGGCCGGCGGCCGGGGAGCTGTTTTTT; CDR3: CASSFLPPGLAGPAAGELFF; V: TRBV28; size: .; J: TRBJ2-2; D: TRBD2
DNA: TGTGCCAGCAGTGACGGCCGGGACACCGGGGAGCTGTTTTTT; CDR3: CASSDGRDTGELFF; V: TRBV6-4; size: .; J: TRBJ2-2; D: .
DNA: TGTGCCAGCAGCGGAACTAGCGGGGGGGCCGGAGAGACCCAGTACTTC; CDR3: CASSGTSGGAGETQYF; V: TRBV11-2; size: .; J: TRBJ2-5; D: TRBD2
DNA: TGTGCCAGCAGCCGACAGGGGGAGGAGACCCAGTACTTC; CDR3: CASSRQGEETQYF; V: TRBV11-2; size: once; J: TRBJ2-5; D: TRBD1
DNA: TGTGCCAGCAGCTTAGGGACAGACCGCGGGGAGCTGTTTTTT; CDR3: CASSLGTDRGELFF; V: TRBV7-9; size: once; J: TRBJ2-2; D: .
DNA: TGTGCCAGCTCACCCCAAGGGGGCGAGAGTACTGAAGCTTTCTTT; CDR3: CASSPQGGESTEAFF; V: TRBV18; size: few; J: TRBJ1-1; D: TRBD1
DNA: TGTGCCAGCAGCGCGACTAGCGGGGGGGCGGAGACCCAGTACTTC; CDR3: CASSATSGGAETQYF; V: TRBV7-3; size: .; J: TRBJ2-5; D: TRBD2
DNA: TGTGCCAGCAGTTACTCCGTAGCCTTTGGAAACACCATATATTTT; CDR3: CASSYSVAFGNTIYF; V: TRBV6-5; size: .; J: TRBJ1-3; D: .
DNA: TGTGCCAGCCGAAGGGGACTAGCGGGGGACGGTGAGCAGTTCTTC; CDR3: CASRRGLAGDGEQFF; V: TRBV6-5; size: .; J: TRBJ2-1; D: TRBD2
DNA: TGTGCCAGCAGCCTCCTAGCGGAGTCCAATGAGCAGTTCTTC; CDR3: CASSLLAESNEQFF; V: TRBV7-6; size: few; J: TRBJ2-1; D: TRBD2
DNA: TGTGCCAGCAGCTTAGTGTGGGCTAGCAATCAGCCCCAGCATTTT; CDR3: CASSLVWASNQPQHF; V: TRBV11-3; size: .; J: TRBJ1-5; D: .
DNA: TGTGCCAGCAGCTTGTTCGGGGAAGAAAAACTGTTTTTT; CDR3: CASSLFGEEKLFF; V: TRBV5-4; size: few; J: TRBJ1-4; D: .
DNA: TGTGCCAGCAGCTTGCCCAAACAGGGGGTCGACTATGGCTACACCTTC; CDR3: CASSLPKQGVDYGYTF; V: TRBV11-2; size: .; J: TRBJ1-2; D: TRBD1
DNA: TGCGCCAGCAGCATAAAGCCCAGGGGTTCCTATTCACCCCTCCACTTT; CDR3: CASSIKPRGSYSPLHF; V: TRBV5-1; size: .; J: TRBJ1-6; D: .
DNA: TGTGCCAGCTCAACGACAGGGGACATTCAGTACTTC; CDR3: CASSTTGDIQYF; V: TRBV18; size: .; J: TRBJ2-4; D: TRBD1
DNA: TGCAGCGTTGGTAGTGGCGGTTGGGATCAGCCCCAGCATTTT; CDR3: CSVGSGGWDQPQHF; V: TRBV29-1; size: .; J: TRBJ1-5; D: .
DNA: TGTGCCAGCTCGTCATCCACAGGATCCTCCTACAATGAGCAGTTCTTC; CDR3: CASSSSTGSSYNEQFF; V: TRBV18; size: few; J: TRBJ2-1; D: .
DNA: TGTGCCAGCAGTGAGCAGGGGGTCTTTGAGCAGTTCTTC; CDR3: CASSEQGVFEQFF; V: TRBV6-1; size: .; J: TRBJ2-1; D: TRBD1
DNA: TGTGCCTGGAGTGTACGGCGGGGGGGCCTCTACAATGAGCAGTTCTTC; CDR3: CAWSVRRGGLYNEQFF; V: TRBV30; size: .; J: TRBJ2-1; D: TRBD2
DNA: TGTGCCACCAGCGGTAGACAGGGCTCGGCCTATGGCTACACCTTC; CDR3: CATSGRQGSAYGYTF; V: TRBV15; size: .; J: TRBJ1-2; D: TRBD1
DNA: TGTGCCAGCAGCTTGCTAGCGGGGCAGGCCGGGGAGCTGTTTTTT; CDR3: CASSLLAGQAGELFF; V: TRBV7-6; size: .; J: TRBJ2-2; D: TRBD2
DNA: TGTGCCAGCAGTTTCGCAGGGGTTAATGAGCAGTTCTTC; CDR3: CASSFAGVNEQFF; V: TRBV28; size: .; J: TRBJ2-1; D: .